This TCR beta chain was retrieved from a study of blood T cell repertoires in COVID-19. Study-wide context: Italy, Spain and the United States were the sources of the convalescent and acute COVID-19 samples. T cells, B-cell-depleted T cells, or PBMCs provided the cDNA or gDNA that served as material.

As processed by the authors: Reference gene primers were amplified, and this amplification served to estimate nucleated cell counts. This table comes from immunoSEQ multiplex PCR, and its TCRdb copy is limited to in-frame clones, with some not included. V and J calls and clone size are as listed in that table; D and trimming were resolved from the DNA. The table has around 500,000 clones, about 85% seen once. CDR3 length equals 15 residues. Germline V lookup: CDR1 MNHEY, CDR2 SMNVEV (reference sequence). V lost 4 bases, J lost 3 bases, and 5 bases stayed unmatched. The sequence was obtained from a woman in her sixties who had recovered from COVID-19. The chain couples TRBV27 to TRBJ2-3; 9 nucleotides align to TRBD2. Specimen: PBMCs or T cells enriched from blood (not recorded which). The CDR3, as DNA: TGTGCCAGCAGTTCAACCAGCGGGGGGACAGATACGCAGTATTTT. Translating gives CASSSTSGGTDTQYF.